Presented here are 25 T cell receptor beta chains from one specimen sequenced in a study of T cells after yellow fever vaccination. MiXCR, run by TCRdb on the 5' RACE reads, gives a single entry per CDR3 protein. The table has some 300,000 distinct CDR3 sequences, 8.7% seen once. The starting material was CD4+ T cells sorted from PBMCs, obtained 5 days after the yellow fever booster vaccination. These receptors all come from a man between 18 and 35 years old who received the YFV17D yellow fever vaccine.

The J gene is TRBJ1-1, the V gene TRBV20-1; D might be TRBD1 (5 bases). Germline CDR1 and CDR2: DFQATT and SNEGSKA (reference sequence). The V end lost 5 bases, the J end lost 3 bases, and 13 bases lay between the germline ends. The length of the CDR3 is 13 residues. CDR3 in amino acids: CSAGTAYYTEAFF. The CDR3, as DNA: TGCAGTGCTGGGACGGCATACTACACTGAAGCTTTCTTT.

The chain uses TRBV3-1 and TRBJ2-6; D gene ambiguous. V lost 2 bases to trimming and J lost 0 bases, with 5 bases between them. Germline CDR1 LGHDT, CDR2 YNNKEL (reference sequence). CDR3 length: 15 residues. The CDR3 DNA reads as TGTGCCAGCAGCCAAACTTTCTCTGGGGCCAACGTCCTGACTTTC. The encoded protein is CASSQTFSGANVLTF.

The CDR3: CASSQDNEEGYTF. In DNA form, the CDR3 reads TGTGCCAGCAGCCAAGATAACGAGGAGGGCTACACCTTC. The chain employs TRBV3-1 and TRBJ1-2; D remains ambiguous. The CDR3 extends over 13 amino acids. Germline assignment: CDR1 LGHDT and CDR2 YNNKEL (reference sequence). V was cut by 0 bases and J by 8 bases, with 10 bases left in between.

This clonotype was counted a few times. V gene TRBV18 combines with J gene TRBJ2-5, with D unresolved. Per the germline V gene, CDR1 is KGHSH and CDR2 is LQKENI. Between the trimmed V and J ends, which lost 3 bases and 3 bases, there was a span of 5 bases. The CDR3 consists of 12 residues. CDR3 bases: TGTGCCAGCTCACCTCCGAAAGAGACCCAGTACTTC. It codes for CASSPPKETQYF. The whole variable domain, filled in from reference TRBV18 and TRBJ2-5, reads NAGVMQNPRHLVRRRGQEARLRCSPMKGHSHVYWYRQLPEEGLKFMVYLQKENIIDESGMPKERFSAEFPKEGPSILRIQQVVRGDSAAYFCASSPPKETQYFGPGTRLLVL.

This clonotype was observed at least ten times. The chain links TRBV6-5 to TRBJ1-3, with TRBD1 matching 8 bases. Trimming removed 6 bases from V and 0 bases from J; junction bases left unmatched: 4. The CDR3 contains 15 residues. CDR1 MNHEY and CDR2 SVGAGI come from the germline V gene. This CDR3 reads CASSRDRFSGNTIYF. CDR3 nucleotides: TGTGCCAGCAGCCGGGACAGGTTCTCTGGAAACACCATATATTTT.

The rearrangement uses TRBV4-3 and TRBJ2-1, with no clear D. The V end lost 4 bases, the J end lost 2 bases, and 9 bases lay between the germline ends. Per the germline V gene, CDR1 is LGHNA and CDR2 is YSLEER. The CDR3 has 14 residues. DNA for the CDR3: TGCGCCAGCAGCCCCCGTCAGGCCTACAATGAGCAGTTCTTC. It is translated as CASSPRQAYNEQFF.

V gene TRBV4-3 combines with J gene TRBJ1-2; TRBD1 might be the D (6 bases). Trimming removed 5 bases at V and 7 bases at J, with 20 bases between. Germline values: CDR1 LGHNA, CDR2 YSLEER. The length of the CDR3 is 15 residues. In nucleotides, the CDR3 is TGCGCCAGCAGCACCCTCCGGGGGGGGGGCTCTGGCTACACCTTC. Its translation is CASSTLRGGGSGYTF.

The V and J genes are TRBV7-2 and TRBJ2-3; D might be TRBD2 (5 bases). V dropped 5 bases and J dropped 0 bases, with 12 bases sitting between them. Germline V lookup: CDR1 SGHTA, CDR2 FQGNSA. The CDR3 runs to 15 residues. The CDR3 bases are TGTGCCAGCAGCCGGACTGGACCTAGCACAGATACGCAGTATTTT. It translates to CASSRTGPSTDTQYF.

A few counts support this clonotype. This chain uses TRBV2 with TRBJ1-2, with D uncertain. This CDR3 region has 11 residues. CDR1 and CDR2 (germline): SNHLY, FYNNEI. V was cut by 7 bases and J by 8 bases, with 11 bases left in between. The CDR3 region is CASTPAGGYTF. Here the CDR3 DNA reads TGTGCCAGCACCCCTGCCGGGGGCTACACCTTC.

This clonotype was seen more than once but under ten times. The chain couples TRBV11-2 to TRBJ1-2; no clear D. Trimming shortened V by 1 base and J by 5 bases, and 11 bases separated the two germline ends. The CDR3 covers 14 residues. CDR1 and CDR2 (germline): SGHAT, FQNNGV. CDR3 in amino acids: CASSLGQRNYGYTF. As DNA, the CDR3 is TGTGCCAGCAGCTTAGGCCAGAGAAATTATGGCTACACCTTC.

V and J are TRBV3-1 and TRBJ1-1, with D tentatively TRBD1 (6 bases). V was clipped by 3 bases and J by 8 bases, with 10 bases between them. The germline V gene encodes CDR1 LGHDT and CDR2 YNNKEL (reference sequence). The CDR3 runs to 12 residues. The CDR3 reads CASSHAGTEAFF. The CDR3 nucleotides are TGTGCCAGCAGCCATGCCGGGACAGAAGCTTTCTTT. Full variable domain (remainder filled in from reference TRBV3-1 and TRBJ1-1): DTAVSQTPKYLVTQMGNDKSIKCEQNLGHDTMYWYKQDSKKFLKIMFSYNNKELIINETVPNRFSPKSPDKAHLNLHINSLELGDSAVYFCASSHAGTEAFFGQGTRLTVV.

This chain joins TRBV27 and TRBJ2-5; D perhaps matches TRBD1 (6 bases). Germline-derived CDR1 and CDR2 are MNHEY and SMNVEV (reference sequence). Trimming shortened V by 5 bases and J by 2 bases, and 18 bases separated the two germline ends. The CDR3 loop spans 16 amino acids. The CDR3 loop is CASSPWDTGSQETQYF. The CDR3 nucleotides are TGTGCCAGCAGTCCCTGGGATACAGGGTCTCAAGAGACCCAGTACTTC.

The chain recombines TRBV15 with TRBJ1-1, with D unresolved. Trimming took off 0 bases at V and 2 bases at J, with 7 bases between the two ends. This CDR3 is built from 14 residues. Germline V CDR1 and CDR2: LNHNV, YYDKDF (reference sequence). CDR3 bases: TGTGCCACCAGCAGAGATGGAGGAAACACTGAAGCTTTCTTT. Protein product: CATSRDGGNTEAFF.

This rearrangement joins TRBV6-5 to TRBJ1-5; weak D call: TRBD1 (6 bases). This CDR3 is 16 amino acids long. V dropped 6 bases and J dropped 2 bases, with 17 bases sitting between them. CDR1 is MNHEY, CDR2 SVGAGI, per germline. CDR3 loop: CASSLQPGGGNQPQHF. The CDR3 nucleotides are TGTGCCAGCAGCCTACAACCGGGGGGCGGCAATCAGCCCCAGCATTTT.

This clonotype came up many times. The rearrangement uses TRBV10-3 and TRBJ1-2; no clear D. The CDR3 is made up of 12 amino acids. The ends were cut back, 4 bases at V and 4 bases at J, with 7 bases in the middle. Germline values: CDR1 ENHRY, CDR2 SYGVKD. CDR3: CAISGGFYGYTF. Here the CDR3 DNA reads TGTGCCATCAGTGGAGGTTTCTATGGCTACACCTTC.

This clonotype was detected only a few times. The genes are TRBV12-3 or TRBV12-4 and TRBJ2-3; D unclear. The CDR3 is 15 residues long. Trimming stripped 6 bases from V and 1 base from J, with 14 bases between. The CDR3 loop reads CASSARAQRTDTQYF. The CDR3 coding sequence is TGTGCCAGCAGCGCACGGGCCCAACGCACAGATACGCAGTATTTT.

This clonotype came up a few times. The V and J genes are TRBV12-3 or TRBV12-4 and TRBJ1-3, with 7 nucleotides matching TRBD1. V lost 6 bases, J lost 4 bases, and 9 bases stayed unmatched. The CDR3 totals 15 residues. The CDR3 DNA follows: TGTGCCAGCAGCCGACAGGGCTATGGAGGAAACACCATATATTTT. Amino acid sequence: CASSRQGYGGNTIYF.

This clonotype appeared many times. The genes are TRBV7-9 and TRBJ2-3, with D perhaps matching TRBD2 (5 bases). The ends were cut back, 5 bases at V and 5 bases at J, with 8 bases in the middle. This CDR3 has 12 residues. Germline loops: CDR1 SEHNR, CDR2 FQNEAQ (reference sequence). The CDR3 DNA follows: TGTGCCAGCAGCATAGGAGGAGATACGCAGTATTTT. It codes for CASSIGGDTQYF.

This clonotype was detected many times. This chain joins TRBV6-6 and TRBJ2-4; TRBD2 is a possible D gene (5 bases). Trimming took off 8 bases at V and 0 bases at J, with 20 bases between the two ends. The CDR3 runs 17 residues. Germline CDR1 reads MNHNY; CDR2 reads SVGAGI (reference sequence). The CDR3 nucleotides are TGTGCCAGCGAAGCACGGGGTTCCGTCCTAGCCAAAAACATTCAGTACTTC. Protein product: CASEARGSVLAKNIQYF.

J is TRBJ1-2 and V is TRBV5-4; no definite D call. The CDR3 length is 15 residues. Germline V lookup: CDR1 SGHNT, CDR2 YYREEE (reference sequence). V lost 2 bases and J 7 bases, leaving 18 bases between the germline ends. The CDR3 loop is CASSFPNGAIGGYTF. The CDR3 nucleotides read TGTGCCAGCAGCTTTCCGAACGGAGCTATCGGTGGCTACACCTTC.

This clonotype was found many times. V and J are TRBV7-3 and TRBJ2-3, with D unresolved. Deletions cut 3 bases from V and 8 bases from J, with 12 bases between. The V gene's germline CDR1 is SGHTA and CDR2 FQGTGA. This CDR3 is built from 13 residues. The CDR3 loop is CASSFYGDGTQYF. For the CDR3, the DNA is TGTGCCAGCAGCTTCTATGGGGATGGTACGCAGTATTTT.

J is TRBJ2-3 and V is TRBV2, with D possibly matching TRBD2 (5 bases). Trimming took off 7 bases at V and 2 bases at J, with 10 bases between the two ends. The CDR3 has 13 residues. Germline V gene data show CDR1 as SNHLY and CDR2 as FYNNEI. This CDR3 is CASNGVFTDTQYF. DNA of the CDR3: TGTGCCAGCAACGGGGTTTTCACAGATACGCAGTATTTT. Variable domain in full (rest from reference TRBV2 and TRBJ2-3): EPEVTQTPSHQVTQMGQEVILRCVPISNHLYFYWYRQILGQKVEFLVSFYNNEISEKSEIFDDQFSVERPDGSNFTLKIRSTKLEDSAMYFCASNGVFTDTQYFGPGTRLTVL.

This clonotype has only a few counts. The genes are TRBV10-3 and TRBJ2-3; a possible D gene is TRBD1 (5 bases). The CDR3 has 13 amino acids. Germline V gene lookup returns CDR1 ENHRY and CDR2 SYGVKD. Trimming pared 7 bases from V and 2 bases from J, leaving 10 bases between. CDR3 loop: CAIKDGATDTQYF. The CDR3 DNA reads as TGTGCCATCAAGGATGGGGCCACAGATACGCAGTATTTT.

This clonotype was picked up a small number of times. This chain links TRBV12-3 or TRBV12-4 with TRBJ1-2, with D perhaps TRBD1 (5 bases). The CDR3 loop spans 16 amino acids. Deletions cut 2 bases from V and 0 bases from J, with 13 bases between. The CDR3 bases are TGTGCCAGCAGTTTATTTGGGGGATCGACTAACTATGGCTACACCTTC. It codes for CASSLFGGSTNYGYTF.

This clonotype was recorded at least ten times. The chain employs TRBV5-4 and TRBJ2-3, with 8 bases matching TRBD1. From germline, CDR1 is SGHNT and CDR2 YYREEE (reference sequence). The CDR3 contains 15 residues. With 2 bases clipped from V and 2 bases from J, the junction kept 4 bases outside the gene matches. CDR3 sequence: CASSFGDRFTDTQYF. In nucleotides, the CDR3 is TGTGCCAGCAGCTTCGGGGACAGGTTCACAGATACGCAGTATTTT.